The 9 T cell receptor beta chains reported below all come from one sample, sequenced in a study of Ad26.COV2.S vaccination and SARS-CoV-2 variants. Clones were read by immunoSEQ multiplex PCR, and TCRdb kept only the in-frame ones, dropping some. The sample has hundreds of thousands of clones; roughly 90% are singletons. Treatment of the sample: around 19 received Ad26.COV2.S at low or high dose, single or two shots; several received placebo; per-sample allocation not given. Sampling took place 63 days after the first vaccine or placebo injection. Sample: peripheral blood, taken in a trial of Ad26.COV2.S vaccine versus placebo. Receptors were obtained from a person aged 18-65 years who received the Ad26.COV2.S COVID-19 vaccine or a placebo.

CDR3: CASSQDRVTPYGYTF. Written as DNA, the CDR3 is TGTGCCAGCAGCCAAGATCGTGTGACACCATATGGCTACACCTTC. This sequence joins TRBV14 and TRBJ1-2, with D unresolved. The CDR3 runs to 15 residues. The V gene lost 0 bases and the J gene lost 5 bases, with 13 bases spanning the gap. CDR1 is SGHDN, CDR2 FVKESK, per germline.

CDR3 loop: CASSGQGPYEQYF. The DNA of the CDR3 is TGTGCCAGCAGTGGACAGGGACCCTACGAGCAGTACTTC. V usage is TRBV27 and J usage is TRBJ2-7, with 8 bases that match TRBD1. Germline V lookup: CDR1 MNHEY, CDR2 SMNVEV (reference sequence). V lost 5 bases to trimming and J lost 2 bases; unmatched junction nucleotides: 2. This CDR3 is built from 13 residues.

This clone was observed once. J is TRBJ2-5 and V is TRBV19, with TRBD1 matching over 10 bases. The trim removed 5 bases at V and 3 bases at J, leaving 6 bases unmatched. The CDR3 runs 15 residues. CDR1 and CDR2 from the germline V gene are LNHDA and SQIVND (reference sequence). In DNA, the CDR3 is TGTGCCAGTAGTGGTCCCGGGACAGGGGAAGAGACCCAGTACTTC. Translation gives CASSGPGTGEETQYF.

This clone was observed a few times. The V and J genes are TRBV6-5 and TRBJ2-7; D perhaps matches TRBD2 (6 bases). The CDR3 has 14 residues. Germline assignment: CDR1 MNHEY and CDR2 SVGAGI. Trimming pared 6 bases from V and 1 base from J, leaving 13 bases between. This CDR3 is CASRESGPSYEQYF. CDR3 sequence (DNA): TGTGCCAGCAGAGAGAGCGGGCCTTCCTACGAGCAGTACTTC.

V usage is TRBV7-9 and J usage is TRBJ2-7; D is uncertain. V was trimmed by 3 bases and J by 6 bases, leaving 6 bases between them. The CDR3 runs to 11 residues. The germline V gene encodes CDR1 SEHNR and CDR2 FQNEAQ (reference sequence). CDR3 amino acids: CASSFWGEQYF. The CDR3 DNA reads TGTGCCAGCAGCTTTTGGGGCGAGCAGTACTTC.

The V and J genes are TRBV19 and TRBJ2-1; the D is unclear. Looked up from germline, CDR1 is LNHDA and CDR2 is SQIVND (reference sequence). CDR3 length: 14 amino acids. The V and J ends lost 3 bases and 7 bases respectively, with 13 bases between them. CDR3 sequence (DNA): TGTGCCAGTAGTATGGATTGGAGCGTTAATGAGCAGTTCTTC. It is translated as CASSMDWSVNEQFF.

The genes are TRBV6-4 and TRBJ2-5; TRBD2 agrees at 13 bases. The CDR3 consists of 17 residues. V lost 2 bases and J lost 5; bases outside the gene matches: 8. Germline CDR1 reads MRHNA; CDR2 reads SNTAGT. CDR3 residues: CASSDPGLAGEDETQYF. CDR3 sequence (DNA): TGTGCCAGCAGTGACCCCGGACTAGCGGGAGAGGATGAGACCCAGTACTTC.

This chain connects TRBV3-1 (or the pseudogene TRBV3-2) to TRBJ2-1, with D perhaps TRBD2 (5 bases). CDR3 length: 11 residues. In germline, CDR1 is LGHDT, CDR2 YNNKEL (reference sequence). Between the trimmed V and J ends, which lost 6 bases and 14 bases, there was a span of 14 bases. CDR3 residues: CASRYRKREFF. As DNA, the CDR3 is TGTGCCAGCAGATACCGGAAGAGGGAGTTCTTC.

The genes are TRBV5-1 and TRBJ2-1, with TRBD1 matching 9 bases. The CDR3 runs to 15 residues. Trimming removed 7 bases from V and 5 bases from J; junction bases left unmatched: 10. The germline V gene encodes CDR1 SGHRS and CDR2 YFSETQ. CDR3 residues: CASSRGTGINNEQFF. The CDR3 DNA reads as TGCGCCAGCTCCCGCGGGACAGGGATCAACAATGAGCAGTTCTTC.